Each of the 20 T cell receptor beta chains below was sequenced from the same sample in a study of T cell changes during pregnancy in multiple sclerosis. The table came from immunoSEQ multiplex PCR; TCRdb's copy has only in-frame clones and leaves some out. The sample includes tens of thousands of clones, less than 95% of them seen just once. The sequences come from CD8+ T cells from peripheral blood mononuclear cells, collected after pregnancy. These receptors were obtained from a female donor with multiple sclerosis, enrolled in a pregnancy study.

This clone occurred once. This chain connects TRBV6-1 to TRBJ1-2; 7 nucleotides line up with TRBD1. In germline, CDR1 is MNHNS, CDR2 SASEGT. Germline trimming cut 4 bases from V and 5 bases from J; bases unmatched to any gene: 7. The CDR3 length is 14 residues. CDR3 residues: CASSGRDSGYGYTF. CDR3 DNA sequence: TGTGCCAGCAGTGGCCGGGACAGCGGATATGGCTACACCTTC.

Here the CDR3 DNA reads TGTGCCAGCAGTTTAGTGGCAGGGTTAAACAATCAGCCCCAGCATTTT. It translates to CASSLVAGLNNQPQHF. The chain couples TRBV28 to TRBJ1-5, with a tentative D call TRBD1 (5 bases). The CDR3 sequence is 16 residues long. V was trimmed by 2 bases and J by 3 bases, leaving 14 bases between them. Germline V lookup: CDR1 MDHEN, CDR2 SYDVKM.

The chain recombines TRBV4-3 with TRBJ1-2; TRBD1 agrees at 10 bases. The CDR3 sequence is 15 residues long. The V and J ends lost 0 bases and 8 bases, in that order; junction bases with no gene match: 6. Germline CDR1 reads LGHNA; CDR2 reads YSLEER. The CDR3 DNA sequence: TGCGCCAGCAGCCAAGAGAGACAGGGGGCGCGGGGCTACACCTTC. Its translation: CASSQERQGARGYTF.

The chain couples TRBV27 to TRBJ2-7, with TRBD2 matching 8 bases. The germline CDR1 and CDR2 sequences are MNHEY and SMNVEV (reference sequence). This CDR3 contains 15 residues. The J segment lost 2 bases and the V segment lost 5 bases, leaving 8 bases of the junction unmatched. The CDR3 loop reads CASSPSGGPAYEQYF. The CDR3 DNA is TGTGCCAGCAGTCCCTCGGGGGGGCCTGCCTACGAGCAGTACTTC.

This clone is a singleton in its sample. The rearrangement links TRBV9 to TRBJ1-2; tentatively, D is TRBD1 (6 bases). This CDR3 spans 14 amino acids. CDR1 SGDLS and CDR2 YYNGEE come from the germline V gene. Deletions cut 2 bases from V and 5 bases from J, with 13 bases between. CDR3 in amino acids: CASSVGDRRYGYTF. The CDR3 region has the DNA TGTGCCAGCAGCGTGGGTGACAGGAGATATGGCTACACCTTC.

The V call is TRBV27, the J call TRBJ2-7; D might be TRBD1 (6 bases). From germline, CDR1 is MNHEY and CDR2 SMNVEV (reference sequence). The ends were cut back, 3 bases at V and 4 bases at J, with 13 bases in the middle. The CDR3 spans 14 residues. The CDR3 protein is CASSFAGVEYEQYF. CDR3 in DNA: TGTGCCAGCAGTTTTGCAGGGGTGGAGTACGAGCAGTACTTC.

The gene calls are TRBV5-4 and TRBJ2-7, with D unclear. This CDR3 has 12 amino acids. V was cut by 4 bases and J by 5 bases, with 10 bases left in between. Germline assignment: CDR1 SGHNT and CDR2 YYREEE (reference sequence). The CDR3 reads CASSPQGDEQYF. The CDR3 nucleotides read TGTGCCAGCAGCCCCCAAGGAGACGAGCAGTACTTC.

The chain carries TRBV11-2 and TRBJ1-1; 7 bases align to TRBD1. V was pared by 4 bases and J by 2 bases, with 10 bases of the junction left unmatched. This CDR3 has 16 amino acids. Germline V gene lookup returns CDR1 SGHAT and CDR2 FQNNGV. The CDR3 reads CASSYPGTVGNTEAFF. Here the CDR3 DNA reads TGTGCCAGCAGCTACCCCGGGACAGTCGGAAACACTGAAGCTTTCTTT.

The V and J genes are TRBV19 and TRBJ2-7; D may be TRBD2 (6 bases). Germline assignment: CDR1 LNHDA and CDR2 SQIVND (reference sequence). The CDR3 loop spans 13 amino acids. Trimming left V 5 bases short and J 4 bases short, with 12 bases between. CDR3 amino acids: CASSWGDPYEQYF. CDR3 sequence (DNA): TGTGCCAGTAGTTGGGGGGATCCTTACGAGCAGTACTTC.

The chain couples TRBV9 to TRBJ2-1; possibly TRBD2 for D (5 bases). Germline CDR1 is SGDLS and CDR2 is YYNGEE. This CDR3 region has 13 residues. V lost 3 bases and J 7 bases, leaving 11 bases between the germline ends. The CDR3 bases are TGTGCCAGCAGCGGAGGGATCGATAATGAGCAGTTCTTC. Protein sequence: CASSGGIDNEQFF.

The V and J genes are TRBV6-5 and TRBJ1-1; D is undetermined. Germline V gene data show CDR1 as MNHEY and CDR2 as SVGAGI. This CDR3 has 12 amino acids. V was clipped by 2 bases and J by 6 bases, with 7 bases between them. The CDR3: CASSYGRAEAFF. The CDR3 DNA follows: TGTGCCAGCAGTTACGGGCGGGCTGAAGCTTTCTTT.

V gene TRBV6-1 combines with J gene TRBJ1-3; D ambiguous. The CDR3 sequence is 15 residues long. Trimming shortened V by 0 bases and J by 1 base, and 7 bases separated the two germline ends. CDR1 and CDR2 (germline): MNHNS, SASEGT. CDR3 nucleotides: TGTGCCAGCAGTGAAGCGACTGCTTCTGGAAACACCATATATTTT. Its translation is CASSEATASGNTIYF.

V usage is TRBV19 and J usage is TRBJ2-1; 14 nucleotides align to TRBD2. Per germline, CDR1 LNHDA and CDR2 SQIVND (reference sequence). Trimming removed 4 bases from V and 4 bases from J; junction bases left unmatched: 6. The CDR3 extends over 17 amino acids. CDR3 DNA sequence: TGTGCCAGTAGTAACCCCAGGACTAGCGGGAGGTACAATGAGCAGTTCTTC. It codes for CASSNPRTSGRYNEQFF. Complete variable domain (other parts from reference TRBV19 and TRBJ2-1): DGGITQSPKYLFRKEGQNVTLSCEQNLNHDAMYWYRQDPGQGLRLIYYSQIVNDFQKGDIAEGYSVSREKKESFPLTVTSAQKNPTAFYLCASSNPRTSGRYNEQFFGPGTRLTVL.

The CDR3 spells CASSYGADHTGELFF. The CDR3 DNA sequence: TGTGCCAGCAGTTACGGGGCGGACCACACCGGGGAGCTGTTTTTT. This chain connects TRBV6-5 to TRBJ2-2; D is perhaps TRBD1 (5 bases). CDR3 length: 15 residues. The V gene lost 2 bases and the J gene lost 3 bases, with 10 bases spanning the gap. From germline, CDR1 is MNHEY and CDR2 SVGAGI.

The chain is built from TRBV30 and TRBJ2-4, with no clear D. V lost 4 bases, J lost 6 bases, and 16 bases lay in between. Germline lookup yields CDR1 GTSNPN and CDR2 SVGIG (reference sequence). The CDR3 runs 14 residues. The CDR3: CAWTSPGSRNIQYF. The DNA of the CDR3 is TGTGCCTGGACCTCGCCCGGGTCCCGAAACATTCAGTACTTC. Drawing the rest from reference TRBV30 and TRBJ2-4, the complete variable domain is SQTIHQWPATLVQPVGSPLSLECTVEGTSNPNLYWYRQAAGRGLQLLFYSVGIGQISSEVPQNLSASRPQDRQFILSSKKLLLSDSGFYLCAWTSPGSRNIQYFGAGTRLSVL.

CDR3 nucleotide sequence: TGTGCCAGCAGCTTGATTGACAGGGGTCTGCATGGCTACACCTTC. Its protein product is CASSLIDRGLHGYTF. The rearrangement uses TRBV5-4 and TRBJ1-2, with TRBD1 matching 8 bases. The CDR3 extends over 15 amino acids. The trim removed 1 base at V and 6 bases at J, leaving 8 bases unmatched. The germline gives CDR1 SGHNT, CDR2 YYREEE (reference sequence).

The CDR3 region is CAWSVLIRGEAGTEAFF. As DNA, the CDR3 is TGTGCCTGGAGTGTACTAATCAGGGGGGAAGCGGGCACTGAAGCTTTCTTT. The chain couples TRBV30 to TRBJ1-1; 7 bases map to TRBD1. J gave up 4 bases and V 0 bases, and 14 bases lay outside the gene matches. The CDR3 has 17 residues. Germline assignment: CDR1 GTSNPN and CDR2 SVGIG (reference sequence).

This clone was recorded many times. The chain employs TRBV6-4 and TRBJ2-1, with D maybe TRBD2 (6 bases). Per germline, CDR1 MRHNA and CDR2 SNTAGT. V lost 0 bases and J 3 bases, leaving 12 bases between the germline ends. The CDR3 runs to 16 residues. The CDR3 DNA is TGTGCCAGCAGTGACTCGAAACGCGGGGACTACAATGAGCAGTTCTTC. The encoded protein is CASSDSKRGDYNEQFF.

This chain uses TRBV5-1 with TRBJ2-2; perhaps TRBD2 as D (6 bases). Germline V gives CDR1 SGHRS, CDR2 YFSETQ. This CDR3 is built from 15 residues. The V gene lost 7 bases and the J gene lost 3 bases, with 16 bases spanning the gap. The CDR3 DNA reads TGCGCCAGCGGTACGGGGACTGCTCACACCGGGGAGCTGTTTTTT. Amino acids: CASGTGTAHTGELFF.

V usage is TRBV7-9 and J usage is TRBJ2-7, with 9 positions matching TRBD1. The length of the CDR3 is 19 residues. Trimming at V came to 5 bases and at J to 0 bases, leaving 17 bases not matched to a gene. The V gene's germline CDR1 is SEHNR and CDR2 FQNEAQ (reference sequence). CDR3 sequence: CASSRSPGQGERGSYEQYF. The CDR3 region has the DNA TGTGCCAGCAGCCGGAGTCCGGGACAGGGAGAAAGAGGCTCCTACGAGCAGTACTTC.